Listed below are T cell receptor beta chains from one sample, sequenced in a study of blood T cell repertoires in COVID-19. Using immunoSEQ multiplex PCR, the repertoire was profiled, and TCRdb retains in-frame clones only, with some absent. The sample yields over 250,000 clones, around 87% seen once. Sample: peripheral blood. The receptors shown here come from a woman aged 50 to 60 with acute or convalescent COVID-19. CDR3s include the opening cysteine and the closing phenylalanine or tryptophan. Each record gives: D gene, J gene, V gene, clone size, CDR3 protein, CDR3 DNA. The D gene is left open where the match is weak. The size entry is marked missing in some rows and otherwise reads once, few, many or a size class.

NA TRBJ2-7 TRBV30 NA CAWRRGTLGEQYF TGTGCCTGGAGACGCGGGACCCTGGGAGAGCAGTACTTC
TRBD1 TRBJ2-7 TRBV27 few CASSLGGQSSYEQYF TGTGCCAGCAGTTTAGGGGGACAGAGCTCCTACGAGCAGTACTTC
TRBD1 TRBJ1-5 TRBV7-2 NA CASSQWTGKNQPQHF TGTGCCAGCAGCCAGTGGACAGGGAAGAACCAGCCCCAGCATTTT
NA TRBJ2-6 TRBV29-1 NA CSAVTVSGANVLTF TGCAGCGCTGTAACGGTCTCTGGGGCCAACGTCCTGACTTTC
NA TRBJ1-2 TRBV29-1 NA CSVRRSTNYGYTF TGCAGCGTCCGGAGGTCCACTAACTATGGCTACACCTTC
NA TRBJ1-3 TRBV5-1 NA CASSLAGNSGNTIYF TGCGCCAGCAGCTTGGCGGGAAACTCTGGAAACACCATATATTTT
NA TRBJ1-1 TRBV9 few CASSVEGGIGNTEAFF TGTGCCAGCAGCGTAGAAGGGGGTATTGGGAACACTGAAGCTTTCTTT
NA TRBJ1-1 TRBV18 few CASSPQRVTEAFF TGTGCCAGCTCACCACAGAGAGTCACTGAAGCTTTCTTT
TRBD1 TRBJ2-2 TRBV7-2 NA CASSPGQANTGELFF TGTGCCAGCAGCCCAGGACAGGCGAACACCGGGGAGCTGTTTTTT
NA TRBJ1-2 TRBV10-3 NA CAITQDRDYGYTF TGTGCCATCACCCAAGACAGAGACTATGGCTACACCTTC
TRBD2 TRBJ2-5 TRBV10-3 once CAIRGTSGSRETQYF TGTGCCATTCGCGGGACTAGCGGGAGCAGAGAGACCCAGTACTTC
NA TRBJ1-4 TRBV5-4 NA CASTVTGINEKLFF TGTGCCAGCACCGTGACGGGAATTAATGAAAAACTGTTTTTT
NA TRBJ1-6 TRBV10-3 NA CAISEVGLRMNSPLHF TGTGCCATCAGTGAAGTGGGGCTTAGGATGAATTCACCCCTCCACTTT
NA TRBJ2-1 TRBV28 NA CASSLPGEVGNEQFF TGTGCCAGCAGTTTACCGGGGGAGGTCGGGAATGAGCAGTTCTTC
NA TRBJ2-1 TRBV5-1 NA CASSPVASVRNEQFF TGCGCCAGCAGCCCGGTGGCTAGTGTAAGAAATGAGCAGTTCTTC
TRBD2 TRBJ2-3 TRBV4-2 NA CASSQGTSGRTDTQYF TGTGCCAGCAGCCAAGGGACTAGCGGGAGAACAGATACGCAGTATTTT
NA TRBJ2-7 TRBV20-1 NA CSALQYEQYF TGCAGTGCTTTACAATACGAGCAGTACTTC
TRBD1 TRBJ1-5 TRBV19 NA CASSISTGIQPQHF TGTGCCAGTAGTATATCGACAGGGATTCAGCCCCAGCATTTT
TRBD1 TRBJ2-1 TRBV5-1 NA CASSFVGTGGNEQFF TGCGCCAGCAGCTTTGTGGGGACAGGGGGCAATGAGCAGTTCTTC
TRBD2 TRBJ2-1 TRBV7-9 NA CASSPWGLAVASSYNEQFF TGTGCCAGCAGCCCCTGGGGACTAGCGGTTGCTAGCTCCTACAATGAGCAGTTCTTC
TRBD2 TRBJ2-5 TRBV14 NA CASSHYSGNQETQYF TGTGCCAGCAGTCACTATAGCGGGAACCAAGAGACCCAGTACTTC
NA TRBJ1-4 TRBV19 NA CASTRGTTNEKLFF TGTGCCAGTACCCGAGGGACAACTAATGAAAAACTGTTTTTT
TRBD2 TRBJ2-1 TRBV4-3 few CASSQGTSGSYEQFF TGCGCCAGCAGCCAAGGGACTAGCGGGAGCTATGAGCAGTTCTTC
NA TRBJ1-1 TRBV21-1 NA CASSKSGLGSSKNTEAFF TGTGCCAGCAGCAAAAGCGGCCTTGGATCCTCAAAGAACACTGAAGCTTTCTTT
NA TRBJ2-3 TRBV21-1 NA CASSNPPVTSGKGDTQYF TGTGCCAGCAGCAACCCTCCCGTGACTAGCGGGAAAGGAGATACGCAGTATTTT
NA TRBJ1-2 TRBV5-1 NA CASSLDTGSYGYTF TGCGCCAGCAGCTTGGATACAGGGTCCTATGGCTACACCTTC
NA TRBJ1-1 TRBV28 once CASRVGSREAFF TGTGCCAGCAGAGTCGGGTCCCGTGAAGCTTTCTTT
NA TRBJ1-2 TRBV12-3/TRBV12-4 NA CASSPLYNYGYTF TGTGCCAGCAGCCCCCTTTATAACTATGGCTACACCTTC
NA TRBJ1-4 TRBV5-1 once CASSLSGRSEKLFF TGCGCCAGCAGCTTGTCGGGTAGAAGTGAAAAACTGTTTTTT
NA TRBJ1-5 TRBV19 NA CASSIRGGRSNQPQHF TGTGCCAGTAGTATTCGGGGGGGAAGGAGCAATCAGCCCCAGCATTTT
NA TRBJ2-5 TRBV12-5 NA CASGFAGAGTQYF TGTGCTAGTGGTTTCGCCGGCGCAGGAACCCAGTACTTC
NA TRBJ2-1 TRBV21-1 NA CASSTGTSGSRNEQFF TGTGCCAGCAGCACAGGCACTAGCGGGAGCCGGAATGAGCAGTTCTTC
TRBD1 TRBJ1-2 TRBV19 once CATKESTGGFGYTF TGTGCCACTAAGGAATCGACAGGGGGTTTTGGCTACACCTTC
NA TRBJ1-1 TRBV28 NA CASRILRTSGQAFF TGTGCCAGCAGAATACTCCGTACAAGCGGCCAGGCTTTCTTT
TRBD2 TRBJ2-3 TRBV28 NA CASVGGRADGTDTQYF TGTGCCAGCGTGGGCGGGAGGGCAGATGGCACAGATACGCAGTATTTT
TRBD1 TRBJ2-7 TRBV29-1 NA CSGGQGTYEQYF TGCAGCGGAGGACAGGGGACCTACGAGCAGTACTTC
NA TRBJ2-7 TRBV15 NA CATSREQGTYEQYF TGTGCCACCAGCAGAGAACAGGGTACCTACGAGCAGTACTTC
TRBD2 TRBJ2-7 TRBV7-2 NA CASSQGRGLAGVRYEQYF TGTGCCAGCAGCCAAGGAAGAGGACTAGCGGGAGTTCGGTACGAGCAGTACTTC
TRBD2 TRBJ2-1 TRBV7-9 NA CASSQTSIHNEQFF TGTGCCAGCAGCCAGACTAGCATACACAATGAGCAGTTCTTC
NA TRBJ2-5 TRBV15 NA CATSRDRGIQETQYF TGTGCCACCAGCAGAGACAGGGGTATACAAGAGACCCAGTACTTC
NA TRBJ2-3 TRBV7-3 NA CASSLAPGTDTQYF TGTGCCAGCAGCTTAGCTCCGGGCACAGATACGCAGTATTTT
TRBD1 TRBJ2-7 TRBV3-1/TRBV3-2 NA CASSPLPGQGSYEQYF TGTGCCAGCAGCCCCCTACCGGGACAGGGCTCCTACGAGCAGTACTTC
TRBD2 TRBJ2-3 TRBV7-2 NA CASSFFSSGRGDTQYF TGTGCCAGCAGCTTCTTCTCTAGCGGGAGGGGAGATACGCAGTATTTT
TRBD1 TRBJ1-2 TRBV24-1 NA CATSDGTGNYGYTF TGTGCCACCAGTGATGGGACAGGGAACTATGGCTACACCTTC